The 6 T cell receptor beta chains given below trace back to one sample, sequenced in a study of CD4 T cells in relation to SARS-CoV-2 and coronaviruses. Their antigen targets remain unknown. CD4+ T cells from unexposed donors were obtained before the COVID-19 pandemic (2011-2018). CD4+ T cells were isolated from the cells after 10 days of culture. Data came from immunoSEQ multiplex PCR; TCRdb stores just in-frame clones and leaves some out. In the table there are under 25,000 clones, 72% of which are singletons. The sequenced sample was CD4+ T cells from PBMCs, cultured in vitro. Receptors originate from a human donor in good health.

V gene TRBV4-1 combines with J gene TRBJ2-5; 11 bases align to TRBD2. CDR1 and CDR2 from the germline V gene are MGHRA and YSYEKL. The CDR3 is 17 residues long. Unmatched junction bases numbered 7, after V lost 0 bases and J lost 4 bases. CDR3 bases: TGCGCCAGCAGCCAAGACGAGACTAGCGGGATTGGAGAGACCCAGTACTTC. Protein sequence: CASSQDETSGIGETQYF.

DNA of the CDR3: TGTGCCAGCAGTCCCCCGGGAGTAGCGGGAGGCCTTCATCCGAGCTCCTACAATGAGCAGTTCTTC. Residues: CASSPPGVAGGLHPSSYNEQFF. The genes are TRBV28 and TRBJ2-1, with 10 bases matching TRBD2. This CDR3 has 22 residues. Germline CDR1 reads MDHEN; CDR2 reads SYDVKM. V shed 5 bases and J 0 bases; nucleotides not matched to a gene: 22.

This chain joins TRBV2 and TRBJ2-1, with TRBD2 identical over 10 bases. The CDR3 extends over 14 amino acids. CDR1 and CDR2 from the germline V gene are SNHLY and FYNNEI. The chain's CDR3 is CASTGTSAYNEQFF. The CDR3 region has the DNA TGTGCGTCCACCGGGACTAGCGCTTACAATGAGCAGTTCTTC. The variable domain in full, with the rest retrieved from reference TRBV2 and TRBJ2-1, is EPEVTQTPSHQVTQMGQEVILRCVPISNHLYFYWYRQILGQKVEFLVSFYNNEISEKSEIFDDQFSVERPDGSNFTLKIRSTKLEDSAMYFCASTGTSAYNEQFFGPGTRLTVL.

V usage is TRBV18 and J usage is TRBJ2-7; 9 nucleotides match TRBD1. The V gene's germline CDR1 is KGHSH and CDR2 LQKENI. J lost 5 bases, V lost 3 bases, and 5 bases had no gene match. CDR3 length equals 14 residues. CDR3 DNA sequence: TGTGCCAGCTCACCGGGGACAGGGATGGACGAGCAGTACTTC. Translation gives CASSPGTGMDEQYF.

The gene calls are TRBV6-5 and TRBJ1-1; no definite D call. V was trimmed by 10 bases and J by 6 bases, leaving 18 bases between them. Germline CDR1 reads MNHEY; CDR2 reads SVGAGI. The CDR3 has 13 amino acids. CDR3 sequence (DNA): TGTGCCACTCATAAAGACTTCGGGGCTGAAGCTTTCTTT. Translation gives CATHKDFGAEAFF.

V usage is TRBV6-5 and J usage is TRBJ1-2; 11 bases are a match to TRBD1. The trim removed 0 bases at V and 6 bases at J, leaving 6 bases unmatched. Germline values: CDR1 MNHEY, CDR2 SVGAGI. The CDR3 runs 16 residues. CDR3 sequence reads: CASSYSGQGAGHGYTF. The CDR3 bases are TGTGCCAGCAGTTACTCAGGACAGGGGGCCGGTCATGGCTACACCTTC.